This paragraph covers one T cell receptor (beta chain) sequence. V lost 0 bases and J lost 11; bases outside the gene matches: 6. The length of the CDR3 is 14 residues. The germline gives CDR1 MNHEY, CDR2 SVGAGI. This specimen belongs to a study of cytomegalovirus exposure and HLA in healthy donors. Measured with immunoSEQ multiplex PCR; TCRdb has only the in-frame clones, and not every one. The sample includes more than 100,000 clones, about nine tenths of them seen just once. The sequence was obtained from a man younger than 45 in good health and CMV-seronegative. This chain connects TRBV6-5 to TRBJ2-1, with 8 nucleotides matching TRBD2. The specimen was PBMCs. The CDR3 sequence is CASSYSTSARKQFF. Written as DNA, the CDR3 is TGTGCCAGCAGTTACTCGACTAGCGCTCGAAAGCAGTTCTTC.